This entry lists 27 T cell receptor beta chains sequenced from one sample in a study of control samples from healthy donors and cancer patients. The protocol was immunoSEQ multiplex PCR, while the TCRdb copy is restricted to in-frame clones and leaves out a portion. The sample carries some 170,000 clones, approximately 94% recorded once. The specimen sequenced was PBMCs. All receptors derive from a man aged 60 to 69 with colorectal cancer.

The chain combines TRBV19 with TRBJ2-3; 9 bases fit TRBD2. The V and J ends lost 3 bases and 3 bases, in that order; junction bases with no gene match: 7. Germline CDR1 and CDR2: LNHDA and SQIVND (reference sequence). CDR3 length: 16 residues. In DNA form, the CDR3 reads TGTGCCAGTAGTATCTACTGGCGGGGGGGGACAGATACGCAGTATTTT. It encodes CASSIYWRGGTDTQYF.

The rearrangement links TRBV24-1 to TRBJ2-5; 9 positions match TRBD1. V shed 4 bases and J 5 bases; nucleotides not matched to a gene: 7. Germline V gene lookup returns CDR1 KGHDR and CDR2 SFDVKD. The CDR3 spans 15 residues. The DNA of the CDR3 is TGTGCCACCAGTGAGGAACAGGGGGCCGGGGAGACCCAGTACTTC. It yields the protein CATSEEQGAGETQYF.

The CDR3: CASSQESDGSNQPQHF. The CDR3 DNA reads TGCGCCAGCAGCCAAGAATCGGACGGTAGCAATCAGCCCCAGCATTTT. The chain recombines TRBV4-3 with TRBJ1-5; D unclear. The V gene's germline CDR1 is LGHNA and CDR2 YSLEER. This CDR3 region has 16 residues. Between the trimmed V and J ends, which lost 0 bases and 0 bases, there was a span of 9 bases.

J is TRBJ2-2 and V is TRBV3-1 (or the pseudogene TRBV3-2), with D unclear. V gave up 0 bases and J gave up 5 bases, with 25 bases separating them. Germline V lookup: CDR1 LGHDT, CDR2 YNNKEL (reference sequence). This CDR3 has 20 residues. The CDR3 DNA reads TGTGCCAGCAGCCAAGATATGTTTCCGTCCACGGGTATGGAAACCGGGGAGCTGTTTTTT. Encoded protein: CASSQDMFPSTGMETGELFF.

The V and J genes are TRBV5-4 and TRBJ2-5; D assignment may be TRBD1 or TRBD2 (5 bases each). The V end lost 0 bases, the J end lost 5 bases, and 11 bases lay between the germline ends. The germline V gene encodes CDR1 SGHNT and CDR2 YYREEE (reference sequence). The CDR3 covers 14 residues. Here the CDR3 DNA reads TGTGCCAGCAGCTTGGCCGGGACCAAGGAGACCCAGTACTTC. Amino acid sequence: CASSLAGTKETQYF.

This rearrangement joins TRBV4-3 to TRBJ2-1, with D unclear. CDR3 length: 12 amino acids. The germline V gene encodes CDR1 LGHNA and CDR2 YSLEER. Trimming took 0 bases from V and 11 from J, leaving 8 bases between them. CDR3 coding DNA: TGCGCCAGCAGCCAAGACACAACCAAGCAGTTCTTC. This codes for CASSQDTTKQFF.

CDR3 residues: CASSIVGSSGANVLTF. CDR3 DNA sequence: TGTGCCAGTAGTATAGTGGGTAGCTCTGGGGCCAACGTCCTGACTTTC. The V call is TRBV19, the J call TRBJ2-6; D is unresolved. The germline V and J ends were trimmed by 1 base and 0 bases, with 7 bases remaining between them. The CDR3 length is 16 residues. Per the germline V gene, CDR1 is LNHDA and CDR2 is SQIVND (reference sequence).

The chain recombines TRBV7-2 with TRBJ2-2, with 10 bases identical to TRBD1. The CDR3 has 16 amino acids. In germline, CDR1 is SGHTA, CDR2 FQGNSA. V was clipped by 1 base and J by 4 bases; unmatched bases: 3. In nucleotides, the CDR3 is TGTGCCAGCAGCTTAGGGGGACAGGGGTTCACCGGGGAGCTGTTTTTT. Amino acid sequence: CASSLGGQGFTGELFF.

The J gene is TRBJ1-2, the V gene TRBV6-5; 7 bases agree with TRBD1. V was clipped by 5 bases and J by 0 bases; unmatched bases: 3. The CDR3 consists of 14 residues. From germline, CDR1 is MNHEY and CDR2 SVGAGI. The CDR3 sequence is CASSPQGANYGYTF. CDR3 DNA: TGTGCCAGCAGTCCCCAGGGGGCTAACTATGGCTACACCTTC.

This chain links TRBV11-2 with TRBJ1-1, with TRBD1 as a possible D gene (5 bases). Germline CDR1 SGHAT, CDR2 FQNNGV. Trimming shortened V by 3 bases and J by 9 bases, and 11 bases separated the two germline ends. The CDR3 runs to 12 residues. This CDR3 is CASSFRQGQAFF. In DNA form, the CDR3 reads TGTGCCAGCAGCTTTAGGCAGGGCCAAGCTTTCTTT. The full variable domain, its missing parts supplied by reference TRBV11-2 and TRBJ1-1, is EAGVAQSPRYKIIEKRQSVAFWCNPISGHATLYWYQQILGQGPKLLIQFQNNGVVDDSQLPKDRFSAERLKGVDSTLKIQPAKLEDSAVYLCASSFRQGQAFFGQGTRLTVV.

This chain joins TRBV27 and TRBJ2-3, with unresolved D. There are 11 residues in the CDR3. Per the germline V gene, CDR1 is MNHEY and CDR2 is SMNVEV (reference sequence). V dropped 6 bases and J dropped 5 bases, with 6 bases sitting between them. CDR3 amino acids: CASRFIDTQYF. CDR3 sequence (DNA): TGTGCCAGCAGGTTCATAGATACGCAGTATTTT.

The chain has TRBV4-1 and TRBJ1-3, with TRBD1 matching 7 bases. The CDR3 is 17 amino acids. J was trimmed by 5 bases and V by 4 bases; bases with no gene match: 14. The germline CDR1 and CDR2 sequences are MGHRA and YSYEKL. CDR3 nucleotide sequence: TGCGCCAGCAGCCTCCGACAGGGATTTTATGGCAGAAACACCATATATTTT. Its protein is CASSLRQGFYGRNTIYF.

This rearrangement joins TRBV5-4 to TRBJ1-2, with a weak D call TRBD1 (5 bases). The CDR3 spans 14 residues. V dropped 5 bases and J dropped 7 bases, with 18 bases sitting between them. The germline V gene has CDR1 SGHNT and CDR2 YYREEE (reference sequence). The CDR3 region has the DNA TGTGCCAGCAGTTCTTCAGGGTTTCTTGGTGGCTACACCTTC. Its translation: CASSSSGFLGGYTF.

The CDR3 DNA follows: TGCAGCGCCGGACAGGATGGCTACACCTTC. It is translated as CSAGQDGYTF. The chain is built from TRBV29-1 and TRBJ1-2; 7 bases match TRBD1. J lost 6 bases, V lost 7 bases, and 2 bases had no gene match. Germline V gene lookup returns CDR1 SQVTM and CDR2 ANQGSEA. The CDR3 consists of 10 residues.

This clone was found once. The chain is built from TRBV7-9 and TRBJ2-1; D call uncertain. Germline assignment: CDR1 SEHNR and CDR2 FQNEAQ (reference sequence). This CDR3 spans 15 amino acids. Trimming stripped 6 bases from V and 7 bases from J, with 19 bases between. The CDR3 is CASRPPGALRNEQFF. The CDR3 region has the DNA TGTGCCAGCAGGCCACCGGGCGCTCTAAGGAATGAGCAGTTCTTC.

The CDR3 loop is CASSYKADLGYTF. The CDR3 nucleotides are TGTGCCAGCAGTTACAAGGCAGATCTTGGCTACACCTTC. This chain uses TRBV6-2 or TRBV6-3 with TRBJ1-2; D is unclear. The CDR3 extends over 13 amino acids. Trimming pared 2 bases from V and 7 bases from J, leaving 11 bases between. Germline V gene sequence: CDR1 MNHEY, CDR2 SVGEGT.

This chain uses TRBV19 with TRBJ1-3; no reliable D call. The V end was cut by 5 bases, the J end by 0 bases, with 14 bases between. This CDR3 spans 16 amino acids. Germline V gene lookup returns CDR1 LNHDA and CDR2 SQIVND (reference sequence). In DNA form, the CDR3 reads TGTGCCAGTAGTCAGCCCGGATCTCCCTCTGGAAACACCATATATTTT. It yields the protein CASSQPGSPSGNTIYF. The whole variable domain, remainder taken from reference TRBV19 and TRBJ1-3, is DGGITQSPKYLFRKEGQNVTLSCEQNLNHDAMYWYRQDPGQGLRLIYYSQIVNDFQKGDIAEGYSVSREKKESFPLTVTSAQKNPTAFYLCASSQPGSPSGNTIYFGEGSWLTVV.

The J gene is TRBJ1-4, the V gene TRBV4-1; 8 nucleotides agree with TRBD1. Germline assignment: CDR1 MGHRA and CDR2 YSYEKL. CDR3 size: 15 residues. The V segment lost 4 bases and the J segment 7 bases; nucleotides outside the gene matches: 8. The CDR3 region has the DNA TGCGCCAGCAGCCCGACTTCCGGGACAGGTGAAAAACTGTTTTTT. Protein sequence: CASSPTSGTGEKLFF.

The count of this clone is one. The CDR3 loop reads CAEEGQGLGGYTF. CDR3 bases: TGTGCGGAGGAGGGACAGGGCTTGGGTGGCTACACCTTC. J is TRBJ1-2 and V is TRBV30; TRBD1 matches at 9 bases. Germline CDR1 reads GTSNPN; CDR2 reads SVGIG (reference sequence). This CDR3 comprises 13 residues.

The chain is built from TRBV7-2 and TRBJ1-2, with D unresolved. This CDR3 region has 15 residues. Trimming cost V 3 bases and J 3 bases, with 14 bases left between them. Per germline, CDR1 SGHTA and CDR2 FQGNSA. In nucleotides, the CDR3 is TGTGCCAGCAGCTTTGGACCTAAACCCCACTATGGCTACACCTTC. It codes for CASSFGPKPHYGYTF.

The chain combines TRBV27 with TRBJ2-3; weak D call: TRBD1 (5 bases). Germline CDR1 is MNHEY and CDR2 is SMNVEV (reference sequence). V lost 5 bases, J lost 0 bases, and 21 bases lay in between. CDR3 length: 18 residues. The CDR3 loop reads CASSPRSVGHTSTDTQYF. DNA of the CDR3: TGTGCCAGCAGTCCCCGGTCTGTAGGACACACTAGCACAGATACGCAGTATTTT.

This chain joins TRBV27 and TRBJ1-6; maybe TRBD1 (6 bases). The CDR3 extends over 18 amino acids. Germline CDR1 is MNHEY and CDR2 is SMNVEV (reference sequence). Trimming removed 6 bases at V and 4 bases at J, with 22 bases between. CDR3: CASRPGLALGQYNSPLHF. For the CDR3, the DNA is TGTGCCAGCAGGCCGGGACTAGCACTGGGACAATATAATTCACCCCTCCACTTT.

CDR3 nucleotides: TGCGCCAGCAATTTAGTTGGGGACACTGAAGCTTTCTTT. It encodes CASNLVGDTEAFF. This rearrangement joins TRBV5-1 to TRBJ1-1, with no clear D. The CDR3 totals 13 residues. V was pared by 6 bases and J by 3 bases, with 12 bases between. Germline V gene data show CDR1 as SGHRS and CDR2 as YFSETQ.

The chain joins TRBV5-1 to TRBJ1-4; no clear D. CDR1 SGHRS and CDR2 YFSETQ come from the germline V gene. Trimming took off 0 bases at V and 4 bases at J, with 10 bases between the two ends. CDR3 length equals 15 residues. The CDR3 bases are TGCGCCAGCAGCTTGGAGGGCCTGAATAATGAAAAACTGTTTTTT. Residues: CASSLEGLNNEKLFF.

This clone was detected once. The chain carries TRBV7-8 and TRBJ2-7; 9 nucleotides align to TRBD2. In germline, CDR1 is SGHVS, CDR2 FQNEAQ. There are 15 residues in the CDR3. The trim removed 1 base at V and 5 bases at J, leaving 6 bases unmatched. CDR3 residues: CASSLGRGGINEQYF. CDR3 DNA sequence: TGTGCCAGCAGCTTAGGGCGGGGGGGTATCAACGAGCAGTACTTC. Full variable domain (remainder filled in from reference TRBV7-8 and TRBJ2-7): GAGVSQSPRYKVAKRGQDVALRCDPISGHVSLFWYQQALGQGPEFLTYFQNEAQLDKSGLPSDRFFAERPEGSVSTLKIQRTQQEDSAVYLCASSLGRGGINEQYFGPGTRLTVT.

The rearrangement uses TRBV11-2 and TRBJ2-5, with 7 bases fitting TRBD1. Germline loops: CDR1 SGHAT, CDR2 FQNNGV. This CDR3 has 13 amino acids. J was trimmed by 5 bases and V by 5 bases; bases with no gene match: 5. DNA for the CDR3: TGTGCCAGCAGCCCAAACAGGGGTGAGACCCAGTACTTC. Encoded protein: CASSPNRGETQYF.

The gene calls are TRBV30 and TRBJ2-7; tentatively, D is TRBD2 (5 bases). The CDR3 is made up of 12 amino acids. CDR1 and CDR2 from the germline V gene are GTSNPN and SVGIG (reference sequence). The V end lost 4 bases, the J end lost 4 bases, and 11 bases lay between the germline ends. CDR3 sequence reads: CAWTRTGYEQYF. The DNA of the CDR3 is TGTGCCTGGACTAGAACGGGGTACGAGCAGTACTTC.